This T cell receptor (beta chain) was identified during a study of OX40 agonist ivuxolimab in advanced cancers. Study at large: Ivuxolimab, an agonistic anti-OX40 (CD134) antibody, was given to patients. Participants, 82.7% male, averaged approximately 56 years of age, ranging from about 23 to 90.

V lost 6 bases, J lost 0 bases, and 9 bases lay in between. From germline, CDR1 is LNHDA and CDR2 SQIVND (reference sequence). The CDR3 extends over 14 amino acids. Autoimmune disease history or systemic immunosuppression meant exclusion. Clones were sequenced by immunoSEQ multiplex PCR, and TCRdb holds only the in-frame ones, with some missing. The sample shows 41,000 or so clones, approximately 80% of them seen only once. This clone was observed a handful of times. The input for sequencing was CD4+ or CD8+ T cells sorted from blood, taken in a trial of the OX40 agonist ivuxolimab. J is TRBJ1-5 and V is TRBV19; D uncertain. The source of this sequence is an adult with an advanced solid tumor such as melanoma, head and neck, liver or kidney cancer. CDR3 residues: CASRGRNSNQPQHF. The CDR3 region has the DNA TGTGCCAGTAGGGGCAGGAATAGCAATCAGCCCCAGCATTTT.